This TCR beta chain was sequenced for a study of identifying expanded T cells in peripheral blood. Overall study findings and caveats: Over approximately two and four weeks, about 17 and 20 clones changed, versus roughly 1.2 between replicates.

Of note for this clone: Its antigen is as yet unknown.

The protocol was immunoSEQ multiplex PCR, while the TCRdb copy is restricted to in-frame clones and leaves out a portion. The data show over 100,000 clones, with 88% seen just once and 13% to 15% held by the top ten. The CDR3 length is 15 residues. Trimming removed 3 bases from V and 4 bases from J, with 12 bases in between. CDR1 and CDR2 from the germline V gene are MGHDK and SYGVNS. Material: blood. The receptor comes from a person between 18 and 75 years old in good health. The V and J genes are TRBV25-1 and TRBJ2-2; no reliable D call. The CDR3: CASSEWAPGTGELFF. The CDR3 DNA is TGTGCCAGCAGTGAGTGGGCGCCGGGCACCGGGGAGCTGTTTTTT.